Detailed here is one T cell receptor beta chain. Profiling relied on immunoSEQ multiplex PCR, and the TCRdb table lists in-frame clones only, not all of them. The sample holds under 50,000 clones, 94% seen once. Germline values: CDR1 LNHDA, CDR2 SQIVND (reference sequence). Trimming took off 5 bases at V and 3 bases at J, with 10 bases between the two ends. This CDR3 is 13 amino acids long. This record comes from a study of T cell changes during pregnancy in multiple sclerosis. The rearrangement joins TRBV19 to TRBJ1-1; D remains unclear. The TCR sequence derives from a female donor with multiple sclerosis, enrolled in a pregnancy study. The sample was CD8+ T cells from peripheral blood mononuclear cells, taken in the first trimester of pregnancy. CDR3 in amino acids: CASSHGLYTEAFF. CDR3 bases: TGTGCCAGTAGTCATGGGCTATACACTGAAGCTTTCTTT.